These 25 T cell receptor beta chains share one sample of origin, sequenced in a study of T cell repertoires in cytomegalovirus infection (dated by TCRdb to the late 2010s). Their antigens remain unidentified. For sequencing, an Illumina HiSeq 1500 was employed. TCRdb applied fastp at Q25 and MiXCR to the public reads, then kept only in-frame beta chains. Every entry covers one CDR3 protein and lists the most common genes and DNA from its rows. The sample data list nearly 700,000 distinct CDR3 sequences, and approximately 33% of these were observed just once. Clones ranked in the top ten supply about 20% of the sample. What this sample's treatment or condition label stands for: in vitro stimulation with specific CMV peptide epitopes to enrich CMV-specific T cells. This specimen consisted of cultured PBMCs, obtained from culture after CMV antigen stimulation. The origin of the receptors is a human donor in good health (CMV status not recorded). Some clones in this sample may be carry-over from other donors' samples.

The genes are TRBV20-1 and TRBJ2-5; 10 bases align to TRBD2. This CDR3 spans 14 amino acids. Germline V lookup: CDR1 DFQATT, CDR2 SNEGSKA (reference sequence). The J segment lost 9 bases and the V segment lost 6 bases, leaving 13 bases of the junction unmatched. CDR3 DNA: TGCAGTGCCCTTAGCGGGGGGCTCGGGAGGGCCCAGTACTTC. It encodes CSALSGGLGRAQYF.

The table lists this clonotype with a few counts. This rearrangement joins TRBV9 to TRBJ2-2; D possibly corresponds to TRBD1 (6 bases). The CDR3 runs 15 residues. Germline V lookup: CDR1 SGDLS, CDR2 YYNGEE. Trimming cost V 0 bases and J 2 bases, with 8 bases left between them. CDR3 nucleotide sequence: TGTGCCAGCAGCGTAGGACAGGATAACACCGGGGAGCTGTTTTTT. It translates to CASSVGQDNTGELFF.

This chain links TRBV12-3 or TRBV12-4 with TRBJ1-2; TRBD1 agrees at 10 bases. The CDR3 spans 16 residues. With 4 bases clipped from V and 2 bases from J, the junction kept 7 bases outside the gene matches. CDR3 region: CASSSFRDRGNYGYTF. Written as DNA, the CDR3 is TGTGCCAGCAGTTCTTTCCGGGACAGGGGAAACTATGGCTACACCTTC.

The rearrangement uses TRBV10-3 and TRBJ1-1; D not certain. The CDR3 is 14 residues long. Germline V gives CDR1 ENHRY, CDR2 SYGVKD. Trimming pared 1 base from V and 1 base from J, leaving 7 bases between. This CDR3 is CAISEFRENTEAFF. The CDR3 bases are TGTGCCATCAGTGAGTTCCGGGAGAACACTGAAGCTTTCTTT.

The chain combines TRBV7-9 with TRBJ2-7; 7 bases map to TRBD2. CDR1 is SEHNR and CDR2 is FQNEAQ in the germline V gene (reference sequence). The CDR3 is made up of 16 amino acids. V lost 5 bases to trimming and J lost 2 bases; unmatched junction nucleotides: 12. CDR3 residues: CASSQDRDYRAYEQYF. The CDR3 DNA is TGTGCCAGCAGCCAAGACCGGGACTACCGGGCCTACGAGCAGTACTTC.

V usage is TRBV6-1 and J usage is TRBJ2-1, with 13 positions matching TRBD2. The V segment lost 7 bases and the J segment 2 bases; nucleotides outside the gene matches: 14. Germline V gene lookup returns CDR1 MNHNS and CDR2 SASEGT. This CDR3 contains 19 residues. CDR3 DNA sequence: TGTGCCAGCAAAAGGGGTGCAGGACTAGCGGGAGATACCTACAATGAGCAGTTCTTC. As protein: CASKRGAGLAGDTYNEQFF.

This clonotype appeared a few times. This chain's CDR3 is CASSPWGQEDEQYF. The CDR3 nucleotides read TGTGCCAGCAGCCCGTGGGGTCAGGAGGACGAGCAGTACTTC. The gene calls are TRBV7-2 and TRBJ2-7; TRBD2 might be the D (5 bases). V lost 5 bases and J lost 5, with 16 bases in between. The germline V gene encodes CDR1 SGHTA and CDR2 FQGNSA. There are 14 residues in the CDR3.

This clonotype was observed a handful of times. J is TRBJ2-3 and V is TRBV7-2; the match to TRBD2 covers 7 bases. V shed 3 bases, J shed 6 bases, and the junction held 9 bases outside the gene matches. Germline V gene data show CDR1 as SGHTA and CDR2 as FQGNSA. The CDR3 has 15 residues. CDR3 nucleotides: TGTGCCAGCAGCTTCGCGGGGGTGGTAATGGATACGCAGTATTTT. It specifies CASSFAGVVMDTQYF. Full variable domain (missing parts from reference TRBV7-2 and TRBJ2-3): GAGVSQSPSNKVTEKGKDVELRCDPISGHTALYWYRQSLGQGLEFLIYFQGNSAPDKSGLPSDRFSAERTGGSVSTLTIQRTQQEDSAVYLCASSFAGVVMDTQYFGPGTRLTVL.

The chain joins TRBV5-4 to TRBJ2-3, with 9 nucleotides matching TRBD2. Germline-derived CDR1 and CDR2 are SGHNT and YYREEE (reference sequence). The V segment lost 3 bases and the J segment 9 bases; nucleotides outside the gene matches: 11. This CDR3 comprises 15 residues. This CDR3 reads CASSSPAGGGGTQYF. The CDR3 DNA reads TGTGCCAGCAGCTCGCCAGCGGGGGGCGGGGGCACGCAGTATTTT.

This clonotype was recorded a few times. CDR3 sequence: CASSESRGTSGYEQYF. The CDR3 region has the DNA TGCGCCAGCAGTGAGTCGAGAGGGACTAGCGGATACGAGCAGTACTTC. The V gene is TRBV10-1, the J gene TRBJ2-7, with TRBD2 identical over 11 bases. J gave up 4 bases and V 0 bases, and 5 bases lay outside the gene matches. The CDR3 runs 16 residues. Germline-derived CDR1 and CDR2 are WNHNN and SYGVQD (reference sequence).

The rearrangement uses TRBV2 and TRBJ1-5; no definite D call. CDR1 is SNHLY, CDR2 FYNNEI, per germline. The CDR3 has 15 amino acids. Trimming removed 4 bases from V and 7 bases from J, with 17 bases in between. CDR3 region: CASSGSGGVRQPQHF. The CDR3 DNA follows: TGTGCCAGCAGTGGCTCAGGTGGGGTGAGGCAGCCCCAGCATTTT.

V is TRBV5-4 and J is TRBJ2-5; 10 bases line up with TRBD2. CDR3 length equals 16 residues. CDR1 is SGHNT, CDR2 YYREEE, per germline (reference sequence). Trimming at V came to 2 bases and at J to 0 bases, leaving 4 bases not matched to a gene. CDR3 in amino acids: CASSFSLAGDQETQYF. CDR3 DNA sequence: TGTGCCAGCAGCTTCAGCCTAGCGGGGGACCAAGAGACCCAGTACTTC. The complete variable domain, with remaining parts taken from reference TRBV5-4 and TRBJ2-5, reads ETGVTQSPTHLIKTRGQQVTLRCSSQSGHNTVSWYQQALGQGPQFIFQYYREEENGRGNFPPRFSGLQFPNYSSELNVNALELDDSALYLCASSFSLAGDQETQYFGPGTRLLVL.

V is TRBV2 and J is TRBJ2-1; 10 nucleotides line up with TRBD2. Per germline, CDR1 SNHLY and CDR2 FYNNEI. Germline trimming cut 5 bases from V and 7 bases from J; bases unmatched to any gene: 8. The CDR3 spans 15 residues. CDR3 sequence reads: CASSILAGAGNEQFF. In nucleotides, the CDR3 is TGTGCCAGCAGTATTCTAGCGGGAGCGGGGAATGAGCAGTTCTTC.

This chain uses TRBV29-1 with TRBJ2-3; D is ambiguous. V dropped 6 bases and J dropped 1 base, with 8 bases sitting between them. The CDR3 is 12 residues long. The V gene's germline CDR1 is SQVTM and CDR2 ANQGSEA. The CDR3 protein is CSVVEGTDTQYF. DNA of the CDR3: TGCAGCGTAGTGGAAGGCACAGATACGCAGTATTTT.

This chain links TRBV19 with TRBJ1-5, with 7 bases fitting TRBD1. With V trimmed by 3 bases and J by 0 bases, 8 bases remained unmatched. Germline CDR1 LNHDA, CDR2 SQIVND (reference sequence). This CDR3 region has 17 residues. This CDR3 is CASSIGAGTDSNQPQHF. CDR3 bases: TGTGCCAGTAGTATCGGTGCCGGGACAGATAGCAATCAGCCCCAGCATTTT. Complete variable domain (other parts from reference TRBV19 and TRBJ1-5): DGGITQSPKYLFRKEGQNVTLSCEQNLNHDAMYWYRQDPGQGLRLIYYSQIVNDFQKGDIAEGYSVSREKKESFPLTVTSAQKNPTAFYLCASSIGAGTDSNQPQHFGDGTRLSIL.

Ten or more counts support this clonotype. The chain recombines TRBV12-3 or TRBV12-4 with TRBJ1-3, with D unresolved. Trimming took off 6 bases at V and 0 bases at J, with 6 bases between the two ends. The CDR3 runs 13 residues. CDR3 residues: CASSRHSGNTIYF. As DNA, the CDR3 is TGTGCCAGCAGCCGACACTCTGGAAACACCATATATTTT.

The CDR3 spells CASSLGSVGVTDTQYF. Here the CDR3 DNA reads TGTGCCAGCAGCTTAGGGTCCGTAGGTGTCACAGATACGCAGTATTTT. The rearrangement uses TRBV7-2 and TRBJ2-3, with D uncertain. V dropped 1 base and J dropped 2 bases, with 13 bases sitting between them. The germline CDR1 and CDR2 sequences are SGHTA and FQGNSA. This CDR3 spans 16 amino acids.

V gene TRBV12-3 or TRBV12-4 combines with J gene TRBJ1-5; tentative D call: TRBD1 (5 bases). CDR3 length equals 14 residues. V was shortened by 5 bases and J by 5 bases, with 13 bases between the two germline ends. CDR3 residues: CASSLSRGYQPQHF. CDR3 coding DNA: TGTGCCAGCAGTCTCAGTCGGGGGTATCAGCCCCAGCATTTT.

The chain recombines TRBV7-6 with TRBJ2-7; the D is unclear. Trimming removed 1 base at V and 3 bases at J, with 13 bases between. The CDR3 has 15 amino acids. In germline, CDR1 is SGHVS, CDR2 FNYEAQ. Here the CDR3 reads CASSLGNPGDYEQYF. For the CDR3, the DNA is TGTGCCAGCAGCTTAGGGAACCCCGGAGACTACGAGCAGTACTTC.

The chain links TRBV3-1 to TRBJ2-3; 9 bases align to TRBD2. The germline gives CDR1 LGHDT, CDR2 YNNKEL (reference sequence). The CDR3 is made up of 17 amino acids. After removal of 3 bases from V and 8 bases from J, the junction contained 15 bases not matched to a gene. CDR3 bases: TGTGCCAGCAGCCATGAAGCGGGAGGCCTCAGGTTAGGTACGCAGTATTTT. It codes for CASSHEAGGLRLGTQYF.

This clonotype has only a few counts. This sequence joins TRBV27 and TRBJ2-1; 10 bases agree with TRBD2. The germline V gene encodes CDR1 MNHEY and CDR2 SMNVEV (reference sequence). With V trimmed by 4 bases and J by 8 bases, 14 bases remained unmatched. The CDR3 covers 17 residues. CDR3 amino acids: CASSSQPASGSGYEQFF. The CDR3, as DNA: TGTGCCAGCAGTTCCCAACCTGCTAGCGGGAGTGGGTATGAGCAGTTCTTC.

The sample holds a few counts of this clonotype. This chain joins TRBV7-9 and TRBJ1-1; D is ambiguous. The CDR3 covers 13 residues. Germline CDR1 SEHNR, CDR2 FQNEAQ (reference sequence). Trimming cost V 0 bases and J 5 bases, with 7 bases left between them. The chain's CDR3 is CASSLAQWTEAFF. In nucleotides, the CDR3 is TGTGCCAGCAGCTTAGCCCAGTGGACTGAAGCTTTCTTT.

This clonotype was detected only once. J is TRBJ2-1 and V is TRBV6-1; D gene ambiguous. CDR1 and CDR2 (germline): MNHNS, SASEGT. The CDR3 consists of 18 residues. V was pared by 5 bases and J by 2 bases, with 22 bases between. The chain's CDR3 is CASSYDLRRKLTYNEQFF. CDR3 DNA sequence: TGTGCCAGCAGTTACGACTTAAGGCGTAAGCTAACCTACAATGAGCAGTTCTTC.

This clonotype was picked up a small number of times. The J gene is TRBJ2-7, the V gene TRBV6-8; 9 bases fit TRBD1. Germline CDR1 is MNHGY and CDR2 is SAAAGT. This CDR3 is 14 amino acids long. V lost 5 bases and J lost 5; bases outside the gene matches: 7. The DNA of the CDR3 is TGTGCCAGCAGTAGGGGACAGGGATTCCACGAGCAGTACTTC. Translation: CASSRGQGFHEQYF.

CDR3 nucleotide sequence: TGCAGTGCTAGAGATAGGGACAGGGACCTCTCCGGGCAGTACTTC. Translation gives CSARDRDRDLSGQYF. The chain links TRBV20-1 to TRBJ2-7; 9 bases line up with TRBD1. Germline trimming cut 0 bases from V and 9 bases from J; bases unmatched to any gene: 12. The CDR3 runs 15 residues. In germline, CDR1 is DFQATT, CDR2 SNEGSKA (reference sequence).